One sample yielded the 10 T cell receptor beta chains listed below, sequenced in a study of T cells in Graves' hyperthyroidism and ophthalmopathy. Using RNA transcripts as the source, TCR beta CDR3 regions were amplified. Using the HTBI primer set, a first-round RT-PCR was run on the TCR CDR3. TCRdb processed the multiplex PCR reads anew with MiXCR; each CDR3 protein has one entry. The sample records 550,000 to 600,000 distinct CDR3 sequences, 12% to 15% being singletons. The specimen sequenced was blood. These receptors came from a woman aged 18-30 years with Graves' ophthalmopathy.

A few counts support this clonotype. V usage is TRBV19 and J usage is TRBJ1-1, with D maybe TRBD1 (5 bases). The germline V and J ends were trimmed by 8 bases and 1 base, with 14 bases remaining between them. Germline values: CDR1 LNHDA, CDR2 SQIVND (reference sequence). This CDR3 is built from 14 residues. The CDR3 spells CASSKHTGNTEAFF. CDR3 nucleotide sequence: TGTGCCAGTTCCAAACATACAGGGAACACTGAAGCTTTCTTT.

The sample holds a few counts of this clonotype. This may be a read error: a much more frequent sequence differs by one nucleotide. CDR3 sequence (DNA): TGTGCCAGCAGTCCTACTAGATATGGCCACACCTTC. Amino acids: CASSPTRYGHTF. This chain uses TRBV12-3 or TRBV12-4 with TRBJ1-2; D remains ambiguous. The CDR3 sequence is 12 residues long.

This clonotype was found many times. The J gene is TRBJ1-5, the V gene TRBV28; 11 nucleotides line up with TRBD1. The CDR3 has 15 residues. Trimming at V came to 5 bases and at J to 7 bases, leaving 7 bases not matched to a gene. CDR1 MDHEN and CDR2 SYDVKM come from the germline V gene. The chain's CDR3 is CASSPRTGGDQPQHF. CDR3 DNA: TGTGCCAGCAGTCCGCGGACAGGGGGCGACCAGCCCCAGCATTTT.

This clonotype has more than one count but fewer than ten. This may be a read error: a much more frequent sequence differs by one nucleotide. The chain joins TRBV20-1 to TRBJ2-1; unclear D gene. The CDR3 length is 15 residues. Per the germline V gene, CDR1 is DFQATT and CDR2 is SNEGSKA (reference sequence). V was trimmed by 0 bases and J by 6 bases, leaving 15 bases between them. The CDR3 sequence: CSARDGPLGTNEQFF. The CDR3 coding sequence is TGCAGTGCTAGAGATGGGCCCCTAGGCACCAATGAGCAGTTCTTC.

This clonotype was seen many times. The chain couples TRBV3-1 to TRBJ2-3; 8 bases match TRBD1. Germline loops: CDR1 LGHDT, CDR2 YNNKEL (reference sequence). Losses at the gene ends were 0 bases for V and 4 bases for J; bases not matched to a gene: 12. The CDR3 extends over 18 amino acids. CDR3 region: CASSQDPPGTGGADTQYF. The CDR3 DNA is TGTGCCAGCAGCCAAGATCCGCCAGGGACAGGAGGTGCAGATACGCAGTATTTT.

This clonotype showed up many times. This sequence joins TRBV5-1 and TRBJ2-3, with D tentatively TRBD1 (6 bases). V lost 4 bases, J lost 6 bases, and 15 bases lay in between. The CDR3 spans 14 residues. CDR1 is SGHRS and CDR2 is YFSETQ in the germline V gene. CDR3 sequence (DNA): TGCGCCAGCAGCCAGGGGACCCCGAGTGATACGCAGTATTTT. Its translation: CASSQGTPSDTQYF.

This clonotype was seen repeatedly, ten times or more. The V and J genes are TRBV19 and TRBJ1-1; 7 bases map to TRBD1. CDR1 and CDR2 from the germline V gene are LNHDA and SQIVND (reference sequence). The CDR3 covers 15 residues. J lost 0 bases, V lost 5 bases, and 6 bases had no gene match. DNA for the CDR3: TGTGCCAGTAGTCATGGGGGACAGATGAACACTGAAGCTTTCTTT. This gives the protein CASSHGGQMNTEAFF.

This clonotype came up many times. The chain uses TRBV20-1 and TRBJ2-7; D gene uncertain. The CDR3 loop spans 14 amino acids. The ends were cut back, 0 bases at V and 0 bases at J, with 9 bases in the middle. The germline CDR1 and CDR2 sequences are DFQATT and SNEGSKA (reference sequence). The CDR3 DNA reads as TGCAGTGCTAGAGACGGACGGGCCTCCTACGAGCAGTACTTC. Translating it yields CSARDGRASYEQYF.

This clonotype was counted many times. The CDR3 here is CASSPFSTGVTGELFF. In nucleotides, the CDR3 is TGTGCCAGCAGCCCTTTTTCCACAGGGGTCACCGGGGAGCTGTTTTTT. The genes are TRBV3-1 and TRBJ2-2; TRBD1 aligns across 7 bases. Per germline, CDR1 LGHDT and CDR2 YNNKEL (reference sequence). J lost 4 bases, V lost 4 bases, and 9 bases had no gene match. CDR3 length: 16 residues.

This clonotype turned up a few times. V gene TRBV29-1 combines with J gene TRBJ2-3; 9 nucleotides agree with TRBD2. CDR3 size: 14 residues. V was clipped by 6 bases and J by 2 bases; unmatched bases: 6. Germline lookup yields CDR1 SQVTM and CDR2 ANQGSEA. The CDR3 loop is CSVISGRNTDTQYF. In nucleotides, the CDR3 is TGCAGCGTCATTAGCGGGAGAAACACAGATACGCAGTATTTT.